Listed here are 15 T cell receptor beta chains from one sample, sequenced in a study of patients and donors after allogeneic stem cell transplantation. TCRdb re-called the RT-PCR reads through MiXCR, storing one row per CDR3 protein. The repertoire holds under 200,000 distinct CDR3 sequences, with roughly 22% as singletons. Sequenced input: blood, either unsorted or a sorted T cell fraction (not recorded which). These receptors originate from a human donor who was either an allogeneic HSCT recipient or a stem cell or donor lymphocyte infusion donor (not recorded which). It is not recorded whose cells these are; they may come from a transplant donor.

The sample holds many counts of this clonotype. This chain joins TRBV7-8 and TRBJ1-4; D ambiguous. From germline, CDR1 is SGHVS and CDR2 FQNEAQ. CDR3 length equals 14 residues. V lost 9 bases and J lost 0, with 11 bases in between. The DNA of the CDR3 is TGTGCCAGAACACCCTGTGCAACTAATGAAAAACTGTTTTTT. This encodes CARTPCATNEKLFF. The whole variable domain, remainder taken from reference TRBV7-8 and TRBJ1-4, is GAGVSQSPRYKVAKRGQDVALRCDPISGHVSLFWYQQALGQGPEFLTYFQNEAQLDKSGLPSDRFFAERPEGSVSTLKIQRTQQEDSAVYLCARTPCATNEKLFFGSGTQLSVL.

The chain recombines TRBV7-9 with TRBJ2-3, with D unresolved. Deletions cut 2 bases from V and 4 bases from J, with 7 bases between. The CDR3 has 13 residues. CDR1 is SEHNR, CDR2 FQNEAQ, per germline (reference sequence). The CDR3 bases are TGTGCCAGCAGCTTATCTCAGCCAGATACGCAGTATTTT. The encoded protein is CASSLSQPDTQYF. The whole variable domain, filled in from reference TRBV7-9 and TRBJ2-3, reads DTGVSQNPRHKITKRGQNVTFRCDPISEHNRLYWYRQTLGQGPEFLTYFQNEAQLEKSRLLSDRFSAERPKGSFSTLEIQRTEQGDSAMYLCASSLSQPDTQYFGPGTRLTVL.

In its sample, this clonotype was seen a few times. V and J are TRBV29-1 and TRBJ2-7; tentative D call: TRBD1 (6 bases). The length of the CDR3 is 12 residues. V lost 1 base to trimming and J lost 2 bases, with 6 bases between them. Germline V gene data show CDR1 as SQVTM and CDR2 as ANQGSEA. The CDR3 here is CSVEAGAYEQYF. The CDR3 DNA follows: TGCAGCGTTGAAGCAGGGGCCTACGAGCAGTACTTC.

Only a few counts were recorded for this clonotype. The chain employs TRBV5-1 and TRBJ1-6, with D perhaps TRBD1 (6 bases). Germline CDR1 SGHRS, CDR2 YFSETQ. The CDR3 has 16 amino acids. Trimming took 5 bases from V and 6 from J, leaving 18 bases between them. CDR3 sequence reads: CASSSKTGTRNSPLHF. The DNA of the CDR3 is TGCGCCAGCAGTTCGAAGACCGGGACACGTAATTCACCCCTCCACTTT.

In this sample, this clonotype turned up a few times. The CDR3 protein is CASSRPGRETQYF. CDR3 nucleotide sequence: TGTGCCAGTAGTCGACCCGGACGAGAGACCCAGTACTTC. V usage is TRBV19 and J usage is TRBJ2-5; D remains ambiguous. Per germline, CDR1 LNHDA and CDR2 SQIVND (reference sequence). The V gene lost 5 bases and the J gene lost 4 bases, with 11 bases spanning the gap. The length of the CDR3 is 13 residues.

The genes are TRBV6-2 or TRBV6-3 and TRBJ2-7; D is unresolved. This CDR3 is built from 14 residues. V shed 10 bases and J shed 6 bases, with 22 bases lying between them. Looked up from germline, CDR1 is MNHEY and CDR2 is SVGEGT. The CDR3 DNA is TGTGCCACCTCCTTTATGACATTAACGGGCGAGCAGTACTTC. This codes for CATSFMTLTGEQYF.

This clonotype was detected a few times. The CDR3 DNA reads TGTGCCAGCAGTTTAACGGATGAAGCTTTCTTT. Its protein is CASSLTDEAFF. The V and J genes are TRBV12-3 or TRBV12-4 and TRBJ1-1; D remains ambiguous. The CDR3 totals 11 residues. V lost 2 bases and J lost 7, with 5 bases in between.

The chain couples TRBV20-1 to TRBJ1-2, with D hard to call. The germline V gene encodes CDR1 DFQATT and CDR2 SNEGSKA (reference sequence). V was pared by 1 base and J by 4 bases, with 10 bases between. This CDR3 is 13 amino acids long. The DNA of the CDR3 is TGCAGTGCTAGAGGACCGCTAGTCTATGGCTACACCTTC. This sequence encodes CSARGPLVYGYTF.

This clonotype appeared a few times. The V gene is TRBV7-2, the J gene TRBJ1-2; D not resolved. Per germline, CDR1 SGHTA and CDR2 FQGNSA. The V gene lost 5 bases and the J gene lost 7 bases, with 14 bases spanning the gap. This CDR3 region has 13 residues. The CDR3 region is CASSHKVNGGYTF. The CDR3 coding sequence is TGTGCCAGCAGCCATAAAGTTAACGGTGGCTACACCTTC.

The chain is built from TRBV6-6 and TRBJ1-2, with no clear D. The V and J ends lost 4 bases and 3 bases respectively, with 9 bases between them. The length of the CDR3 is 13 residues. CDR1 and CDR2 (germline): MNHNY, SVGAGI (reference sequence). CDR3 in DNA: TGTGCCAGCAGTTCTACAGAGGACTATGGCTACACCTTC. The encoded protein is CASSSTEDYGYTF.

V gene TRBV10-3 combines with J gene TRBJ2-3; 11 positions match TRBD2. Germline loops: CDR1 ENHRY, CDR2 SYGVKD. Trimming took 3 bases from V and 3 from J; bases not matched to a gene: 5. The CDR3 is 16 amino acids. The CDR3 sequence is CAISEPGLAATDTQYF. The CDR3 DNA reads as TGTGCCATCAGTGAACCGGGACTAGCGGCAACAGATACGCAGTATTTT.

This clonotype has more than one count but fewer than ten. V usage is TRBV11-3 and J usage is TRBJ2-1, with D perhaps TRBD1 (6 bases). Trimming removed 3 bases at V and 0 bases at J, with 9 bases between. CDR1 SGHNT and CDR2 YENEEA come from the germline V gene. The length of the CDR3 is 15 residues. The CDR3 DNA follows: TGTGCCAGCAGCTTCGGGGACAACTCCTACAATGAGCAGTTCTTC. This codes for CASSFGDNSYNEQFF.

The sample holds a few counts of this clonotype. The rearrangement links TRBV5-1 to TRBJ1-3, with TRBD1 as a possible D gene (5 bases). V lost 1 base, J lost 1 base, and 12 bases lay in between. The CDR3 has 16 residues. Germline V gene data show CDR1 as SGHRS and CDR2 as YFSETQ. The CDR3 DNA follows: TGCGCCAGCAGCTTGACAGGCCCGGGGTCTGGAAACACCATATATTTT. This encodes CASSLTGPGSGNTIYF.

This clonotype occurred a few times. J is TRBJ2-7 and V is TRBV25-1; 7 bases agree with TRBD1. With V trimmed by 7 bases and J by 4 bases, 7 bases remained unmatched. Germline lookup yields CDR1 MGHDK and CDR2 SYGVNS. The CDR3 extends over 13 amino acids. In nucleotides, the CDR3 is TGTGCCAGCACCCGGACAGGTACTTACGAGCAGTACTTC. As protein: CASTRTGTYEQYF.

This clonotype was counted at least ten times. The chain uses TRBV10-2 and TRBJ1-2; 8 bases line up with TRBD1. CDR3 size: 13 residues. Germline CDR1 reads WSHSY; CDR2 reads SAAADI. The V segment lost 6 bases and the J segment 9 bases; nucleotides outside the gene matches: 9. This chain's CDR3 is CASRRTGFESYTF. CDR3 nucleotide sequence: TGCGCCAGCAGGAGGACAGGGTTTGAAAGCTACACCTTC.